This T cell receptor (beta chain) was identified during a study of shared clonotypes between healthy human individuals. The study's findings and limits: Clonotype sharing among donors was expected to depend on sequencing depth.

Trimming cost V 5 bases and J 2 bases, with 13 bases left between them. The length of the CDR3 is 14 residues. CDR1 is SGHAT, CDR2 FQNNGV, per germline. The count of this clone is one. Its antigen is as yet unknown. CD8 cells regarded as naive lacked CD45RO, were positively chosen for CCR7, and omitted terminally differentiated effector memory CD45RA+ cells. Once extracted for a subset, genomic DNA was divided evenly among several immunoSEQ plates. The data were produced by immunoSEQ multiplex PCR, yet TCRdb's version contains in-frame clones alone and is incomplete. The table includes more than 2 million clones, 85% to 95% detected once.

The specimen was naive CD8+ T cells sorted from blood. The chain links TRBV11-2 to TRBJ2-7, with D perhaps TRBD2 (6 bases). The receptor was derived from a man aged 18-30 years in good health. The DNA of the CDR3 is TGTGCCAGCAGCCCCCGGAGGGTTACCTACGAGCAGTACTTC. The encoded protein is CASSPRRVTYEQYF.